What follows are 17 T cell receptor beta chains derived from one specimen sequenced in a study of cytomegalovirus exposure and HLA in healthy donors. PCR amplification relied on 60 Vbeta primers (plus 13 Jbeta primers). Libraries were prepared by immunoSEQ multiplex PCR; TCRdb keeps only in-frame clonotypes and omits some of them. The repertoire consists of under 200,000 clones, with about 80% occurring once and the leading ten covering around 2.5%. The material sequenced was PBMCs. The source of these receptors is a man in his fifties or sixties in good health and CMV-seronegative.

The rearrangement links TRBV6-1 to TRBJ1-5, with D perhaps matching TRBD1 (5 bases). Germline V gives CDR1 MNHNS, CDR2 SASEGT. V lost 7 bases and J 5 bases, leaving 12 bases between the germline ends. This CDR3 is 13 amino acids long. The DNA for the CDR3 is TGTGCCAGCAATCAGGGTATGGATCAGCCCCAGCATTTT. Amino acids: CASNQGMDQPQHF.

The chain couples TRBV19 to TRBJ2-4; 8 bases align to TRBD1. V gave up 7 bases and J gave up 0 bases; unmatched junction bases: 14. This CDR3 is 18 amino acids long. Germline CDR1 and CDR2: LNHDA and SQIVND (reference sequence). CDR3 loop: CASTRTGNMGLAKNIQYF. CDR3 bases: TGTGCCAGTACCCGGACAGGGAATATGGGGCTAGCCAAAAACATTCAGTACTTC.

Remarks on this clone: The junction shows a germline mismatch at one end, possibly a read error. This sequence joins TRBV5-6 and TRBJ1-4, with unresolved D. Germline loops: CDR1 SGHDT, CDR2 YYEEEE. The CDR3 is made up of 13 amino acids. In nucleotides, the CDR3 is TGTGCCAACAGCTTGTGGTGGGAGGGTACAGTGTTTTTT. Encoded protein: CANSLWWEGTVFF.

The chain has TRBV6-1 and TRBJ2-7, with a tentative D call TRBD1 (6 bases). Trimming took 7 bases from V and 6 from J, leaving 19 bases between them. Germline V CDR1 and CDR2: MNHNS, SASEGT. The CDR3 is made up of 14 amino acids. The CDR3 loop is CASTQSAGVGEQYF. The CDR3 region has the DNA TGTGCCAGCACCCAATCCGCAGGGGTCGGCGAGCAGTACTTC.

This chain links TRBV2 with TRBJ2-1; 8 nucleotides agree with TRBD2. Unmatched junction bases numbered 3, after V lost 7 bases and J lost 7 bases. CDR1 and CDR2 from the germline V gene are SNHLY and FYNNEI. There are 12 residues in the CDR3. CDR3 in amino acids: CASTRGGNEQFF. The CDR3 DNA follows: TGTGCCAGCACCCGCGGGGGGAATGAGCAGTTCTTC.

J is TRBJ2-7 and V is TRBV15, with 9 bases that match TRBD2. The CDR3 is made up of 16 amino acids. Germline CDR1 reads LNHNV; CDR2 reads YYDKDF (reference sequence). V was clipped by 3 bases and J by 3 bases; unmatched bases: 9. CDR3 nucleotide sequence: TGTGCCACCAGCAGTAAAATAGCGGGGGCCTACTACGAGCAGTACTTC. Its translation is CATSSKIAGAYYEQYF.

The V gene is TRBV11-2, the J gene TRBJ2-7; D call uncertain. V lost 0 bases and J 3 bases, leaving 9 bases between the germline ends. CDR3 size: 14 residues. Germline V lookup: CDR1 SGHAT, CDR2 FQNNGV. The CDR3 DNA is TGTGCCAGCAGCTTAGATGACTTAGGCTACGAGCAGTACTTC. Encoded protein: CASSLDDLGYEQYF.

The J gene is TRBJ2-1, the V gene TRBV25-1; tentatively, D is TRBD2 (7 bases). Germline-derived CDR1 and CDR2 are MGHDK and SYGVNS. Trimming cost V 5 bases and J 4 bases, with 18 bases left between them. CDR3 length equals 16 residues. DNA of the CDR3: TGTGCCAGCAGTCCCTGGGGGGGGGCGGGGTACAATGAGCAGTTCTTC. Protein: CASSPWGGAGYNEQFF.

This chain links TRBV30 with TRBJ1-3, with D uncertain. V was pared by 2 bases and J by 1 base, with 6 bases between. The CDR3 length is 13 residues. The germline V gene encodes CDR1 GTSNPN and CDR2 SVGIG (reference sequence). The CDR3 region is CAWSSGSGNTIYF. CDR3 in DNA: TGTGCCTGGAGTTCGGGTTCTGGAAACACCATATATTTT.

The chain joins TRBV18 to TRBJ2-3; 7 bases are shared with TRBD2. CDR1 and CDR2 (germline): KGHSH, LQKENI. CDR3 length: 17 amino acids. V shed 0 bases and J 0 bases; nucleotides not matched to a gene: 6. CDR3 coding DNA: TGTGCCAGCTCACCACCTCCAGCGGGGCCTAGCACAGATACGCAGTATTTT. Protein product: CASSPPPAGPSTDTQYF.

The genes are TRBV7-9 and TRBJ2-7, with D possibly matching TRBD1 (5 bases). Germline assignment: CDR1 SEHNR and CDR2 FQNEAQ (reference sequence). The CDR3 consists of 13 residues. Trimming left V 2 bases short and J 5 bases short, with 10 bases between. The DNA for the CDR3 is TGTGCCAGCAGCTTATACAGGAGTAACGAGCAGTACTTC. It codes for CASSLYRSNEQYF.

V and J are TRBV2 and TRBJ2-6, with 13 positions matching TRBD2. With V trimmed by 6 bases and J by 4 bases, 9 bases remained unmatched. Germline CDR1 is SNHLY and CDR2 is FYNNEI. This CDR3 contains 18 residues. As DNA, the CDR3 is TGTGCCAGCAGCCGAGGACTAGCGGGAGCTTCGGGGGCCAACGTCCTGACTTTC. Translated, it gives CASSRGLAGASGANVLTF. Full variable domain (rest looked up from reference TRBV2 and TRBJ2-6): EPEVTQTPSHQVTQMGQEVILRCVPISNHLYFYWYRQILGQKVEFLVSFYNNEISEKSEIFDDQFSVERPDGSNFTLKIRSTKLEDSAMYFCASSRGLAGASGANVLTFGAGSRLTVL.

The chain uses TRBV10-2 and TRBJ2-7, with 10 bases that match TRBD1. The V and J ends lost 0 bases and 2 bases, in that order; junction bases with no gene match: 1. CDR1 is WSHSY and CDR2 is SAAADI in the germline V gene. The CDR3 is 15 residues long. The DNA of the CDR3 is TGCGCCAGCAGTGAGTCAGGGACAGGGGCCTACGAGCAGTACTTC. Protein: CASSESGTGAYEQYF.

The rearrangement uses TRBV28 and TRBJ1-4; TRBD1 aligns across 9 bases. From germline, CDR1 is MDHEN and CDR2 SYDVKM. The CDR3 consists of 16 residues. Unmatched junction bases numbered 9, after V lost 5 bases and J lost 5 bases. The CDR3 DNA reads TGTGCCAGCAGTGCCCAGGACAGGGGCCAAAATGAAAAACTGTTTTTT. Translation: CASSAQDRGQNEKLFF.

The gene calls are TRBV6-6 and TRBJ2-2; no firm D call. CDR1 and CDR2 from the germline V gene are MNHNY and SVGAGI (reference sequence). The CDR3 spans 14 residues. V dropped 0 bases and J dropped 1 base, with 3 bases sitting between them. CDR3 nucleotide sequence: TGTGCCAGCAGTTACTCCGGGAACACCGGGGAGCTGTTTTTT. It translates to CASSYSGNTGELFF.

The V gene is TRBV10-1, the J gene TRBJ1-5, with D possibly being TRBD1 (5 bases). This CDR3 comprises 14 residues. With 3 bases removed from V and 7 bases from J, the gap between germline ends came to 13 bases. The V gene's germline CDR1 is WNHNN and CDR2 SYGVQD (reference sequence). The CDR3 sequence: CASSDHRSEQPQHF. The CDR3 bases are TGCGCCAGCAGTGACCACAGGTCCGAGCAGCCCCAGCATTTT.

In its sample, this clone was seen a few times. This chain links TRBV6-5 with TRBJ1-3, with D perhaps TRBD1 (6 bases). Germline CDR1 reads MNHEY; CDR2 reads SVGAGI. V was pared by 6 bases and J by 5 bases, with 14 bases between. This CDR3 is 14 amino acids long. The CDR3 spells CASSRTGLRNTIYF. The DNA for the CDR3 is TGTGCCAGCAGCCGAACAGGGTTAAGAAACACCATATATTTT.